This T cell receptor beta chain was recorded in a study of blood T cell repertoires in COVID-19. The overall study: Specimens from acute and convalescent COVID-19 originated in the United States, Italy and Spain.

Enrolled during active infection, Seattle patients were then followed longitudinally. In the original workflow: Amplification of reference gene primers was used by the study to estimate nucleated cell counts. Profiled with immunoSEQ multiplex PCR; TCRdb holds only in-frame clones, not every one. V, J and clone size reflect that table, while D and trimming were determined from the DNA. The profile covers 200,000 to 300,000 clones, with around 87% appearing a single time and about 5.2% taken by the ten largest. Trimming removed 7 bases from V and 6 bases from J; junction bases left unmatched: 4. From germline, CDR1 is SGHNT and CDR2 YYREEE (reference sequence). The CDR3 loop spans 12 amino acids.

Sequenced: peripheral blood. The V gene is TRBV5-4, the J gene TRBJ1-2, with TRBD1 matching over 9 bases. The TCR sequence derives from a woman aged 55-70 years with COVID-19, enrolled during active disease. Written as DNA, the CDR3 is TGTGCCAGCGGGCGGGACAGGGATGGCTACACCTTC. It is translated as CASGRDRDGYTF.